Given below is one T cell receptor beta chain in context. What it binds is unknown. The CDR3 contains 15 residues. Germline V gives CDR1 SGHTS, CDR2 YDEGEE. Between the trimmed V and J ends, which lost 6 bases and 3 bases, there was a span of 15 bases. The sample originates from a study of Ad26.COV2.S vaccination and SARS-CoV-2 variants. The study, taken as a whole, reports: It is possible that the TCR breadth and depth analyses underestimated the total T cell responses. Vaccinees displayed broader spike-specific TCR repertoires than placebo recipients.

Profiled with immunoSEQ multiplex PCR; TCRdb holds only in-frame clones, not every one. This sample has 300,000 to 400,000 clones, with 88% found just once. Stated treatment: roughly 20 received Ad26.COV2.S at low or high dose, single or two shots; 5 received placebo; per-sample allocation not given. The study sampled participants on day 63 after the first vaccine or placebo injection. Donor was an adult aged 18-55 years in Boston. This receptor was identified in a person between 18 and 65 years old who received the Ad26.COV2.S COVID-19 vaccine or a placebo. The gene calls are TRBV5-8 and TRBJ1-4, with D maybe TRBD1 (5 bases). The sample was peripheral blood, taken in a trial of Ad26.COV2.S vaccine versus placebo. As DNA, the CDR3 is TGTGCCAGCACCTCAAGGCGGGGGGCTAATGAAAAACTGTTTTTT. Amino acids: CASTSRRGANEKLFF.